This T cell receptor beta chain is drawn from a study of T cell responses to AZD1222 COVID-19 vaccine. Study-level findings and limits: Increased Spike-specific TCR breadth and depth were observed after two AZD1222 doses. Baseline seropositives among AZD1222 recipients totaled only five to seven. The donors showed a predominance of white British ancestry and of females, with possible underestimation of clonal diversity.

Regarding this clone: As yet, its antigen is unknown.

The assay was immunoSEQ multiplex PCR, and TCRdb's table has in-frame clones only and misses some. The repertoire holds under 100,000 clones, about 91% seen once, with approximately 6.6% in the top ten. The CDR3 totals 14 residues. Germline CDR1 is SGHTA and CDR2 is FQGNSA. The V and J ends lost 5 bases and 8 bases, in that order; junction bases with no gene match: 6. The chain joins TRBV7-2 to TRBJ1-6, with 7 bases matching TRBD1. The sequences come from peripheral blood, collected on day 0 of MenACWY control vaccination. This receptor was taken from an adult in good health. In DNA form, the CDR3 reads TGTGCCAGCAGCCTAGGGGACAGCCATTCACCCCTCCACTTT. Its protein is CASSLGDSHSPLHF.